This TCR beta chain comes out of a study of human T cells and chemical hapten exposure. The overall study: Variation in per-sample TCR yields came mainly from small pooled library volume differences.

Whole-study results and caveats: TCRs whose frequency exceeded 1 in 1000 remained the same following DPC sensitization.

Note on this clonotype: Antigen specificity is unknown.

The CDR3 runs 17 residues. Germline lookup yields CDR1 SGHTA and CDR2 FQGNSA. V was clipped by 4 bases and J by 0 bases; unmatched bases: 11. MiXCR was run by TCRdb on the RACE reads, yielding one entry per CDR3 protein. Here the sample spans about 110,000 distinct CDR3 sequences, about 11% being singletons. The time point is: patch test 1, 2 weeks after DPC sensitization. Indicated treatment: therapeutic diphenylcyclopropenone sensitization with weekly scalp DPC. The receptor was isolated from a woman between 35 and 50 years old with alopecia areata. Some clones in this sample may be carry-over from other donors' samples. Source: whole blood, taken in connection with sensitization to the hapten diphenylcyclopropenone (DPC). J is TRBJ2-7 and V is TRBV7-2, with 8 bases aligning to TRBD1. In DNA form, the CDR3 reads TGTGCCAGCAGCTCCCGGACCGGGACAGGTAGCTCCTACGAGCAGTACTTC. Translation: CASSSRTGTGSSYEQYF.